These T cell receptor beta chains were read from a single sample in a study. TCRdb re-analysed the 5' RACE reads in MiXCR, keeping a single row per CDR3 protein. The data hold approximately 60,000 distinct CDR3 sequences, with approximately 26% observed a single time. The sequencing input was tumor-infiltrating Tregs sorted from the breast tumor. Receptors originate from a female donor with breast cancer. Both conserved end residues are part of each CDR3. D genes are given only for firm matches. A clone size is listed for some rows: how often the clone was seen (once, few, many), or a class if it is expanded.

J: TRBJ2-1; D: -; V: TRBV11-1; size: few; length: 11; DNA: TGTGCCAGCAGCTACCTCGGTGAGCAGTTCTTC; CDR3: CASSYLGEQFF
J: TRBJ2-7; D: TRBD1; V: TRBV5-1; size: -; length: 15; DNA: TGCGCCAGCAGCTTGGCCGGGACAGGTTTCCACGAGCAGTACTTC; CDR3: CASSLAGTGFHEQYF
J: TRBJ1-6; D: -; V: TRBV5-6; size: many; length: 14; DNA: TGTGCCAGCAGACGGGGACCGCGGAATTCACCCCTCCACTTT; CDR3: CASRRGPRNSPLHF
J: TRBJ2-7; D: TRBD1; V: TRBV10-3; size: -; length: 15; DNA: TGTGCCATCAGTGAATCCCGGGACAGACCCTACGAGCAGTACTTC; CDR3: CAISESRDRPYEQYF
J: TRBJ1-5; D: -; V: TRBV4-1; size: few; length: 14; DNA: TGCGCCAGCGGAAACAGGGCTAGCAATCAGCCCCAGCATTTT; CDR3: CASGNRASNQPQHF
J: TRBJ2-7; D: TRBD2; V: TRBV7-7; size: many; length: 14; DNA: TGTGCTAGCAGCCCGACTAGCGGGAGCGACGAGCAGTACTTC; CDR3: CASSPTSGSDEQYF
J: TRBJ1-1; D: -; V: TRBV11-3; size: -; length: 13; DNA: TGTGCCAGCAGCCTTTATGGCGGGACTGAAGCTTTCTTT; CDR3: CASSLYGGTEAFF
J: TRBJ1-6; D: -; V: TRBV2; size: -; length: 14; DNA: TGTGCCAGCAGTGAAGGCGCAGGGTCCTCACCCCTCCACTTC; CDR3: CASSEGAGSSPLHF
J: TRBJ2-3; D: -; V: TRBV7-2; size: -; length: 16; DNA: TGTGCCAGCAGCTTAACAGCTACAGGGTCCGCAGATACGCAGTATTTT; CDR3: CASSLTATGSADTQYF
J: TRBJ1-1; D: -; V: TRBV5-1; size: -; length: 16; DNA: TGCGCCAGCAAACCTAGACAGGAGCGGATGAACACTGAAGCTTTCTTT; CDR3: CASKPRQERMNTEAFF
J: TRBJ2-3; D: -; V: TRBV12-5; size: few; length: 16; DNA: TGTGCTAGTGGTTTGGAGGTTGGAGGGCGCCGGGTTACGCAGTATTTT; CDR3: CASGLEVGGRRVTQYF
J: TRBJ2-1; D: -; V: TRBV5-1; size: few; length: 13; DNA: TGCGCCAGCAGAACAGGGGGGAGGGATGAGCAGTTCTTC; CDR3: CASRTGGRDEQFF
J: TRBJ2-1; D: -; V: TRBV27; size: few; length: 17; DNA: TGTGCCAGCAGTTTAACCGCTTCAGGACAGCCCTACAATGAGCAGTTCTTC; CDR3: CASSLTASGQPYNEQFF
J: TRBJ1-3; D: -; V: TRBV4-1; size: few; length: 15; DNA: TGCGCCAGCAGCCAAGATTTGGACTCCGGAAACACCATATATTTT; CDR3: CASSQDLDSGNTIYF
J: TRBJ2-1; D: TRBD2; V: TRBV12-3/TRBV12-4; size: -; length: 14; DNA: TGTGCCAGCAGTCCCTCGGCGGGGGGCCATGAGCAGTTCTTC; CDR3: CASSPSAGGHEQFF
J: TRBJ1-5; D: -; V: TRBV4-1; size: few; length: 16; DNA: TGCGCCAGCAGCCAAGTCCTTAGCAGGGTACCCCAGCCCCAGCATTTT; CDR3: CASSQVLSRVPQPQHF
J: TRBJ2-2; D: -; V: TRBV7-2; size: few; length: 16; DNA: TGTGCCAGCACCAGGGGAGGGGGGAGTCTCGCCGGGGAGCTGTTTTTT; CDR3: CASTRGGGSLAGELFF
J: TRBJ1-1; D: TRBD1; V: TRBV7-2; size: -; length: 15; DNA: TGTGCCAGCAGCTCGAGACAGGGTGTGAACACTGAAGCTTTCTTT; CDR3: CASSSRQGVNTEAFF
J: TRBJ1-1; D: -; V: TRBV18; size: -; length: 12; DNA: TGTGCCAGCTCACCAGAGCGATCTGAAGCTTTCTTT; CDR3: CASSPERSEAFF
J: TRBJ2-1; D: -; V: TRBV20-1; size: -; length: 12; DNA: TGCAGTGCTAGAGTACCGCAGGTTGGGCAGTTCTTC; CDR3: CSARVPQVGQFF
J: TRBJ2-4; D: -; V: TRBV6-1; size: -; length: 15; DNA: TGTGCCAGCAGGGACTCTGGGCTAGCCAAAAACATTCAGTACTTC; CDR3: CASRDSGLAKNIQYF
J: TRBJ2-2; D: -; V: TRBV5-1; size: many; length: 14; DNA: TGCGCCAGCAGCCGGGACGCGAACGCCGGGGAGCTGTTTTTT; CDR3: CASSRDANAGELFF
J: TRBJ2-3; D: TRBD2; V: TRBV5-1; size: many; length: 15; DNA: TGCGCCAGCAGCGAACTAGCGGGCGGCACAGATACGCAGTATTTT; CDR3: CASSELAGGTDTQYF
J: TRBJ2-1; D: TRBD1; V: TRBV20-1; size: -; length: 12; DNA: TGCAGTGCAGGGACAGGAGAGAATGAGCAGTTCTTC; CDR3: CSAGTGENEQFF
J: TRBJ2-7; D: TRBD2; V: TRBV6-5; size: medium-sized; length: 12; DNA: TGTGCCAGCAGCTTACGCGGGGGCGAGCAGTACTTC; CDR3: CASSLRGGEQYF
J: TRBJ2-3; D: -; V: TRBV2; size: -; length: 16; DNA: -; CDR3: CASTRGVGWGADTRYF
J: TRBJ2-7; D: TRBD2; V: TRBV7-2; size: -; length: 15; DNA: TGTGCCAGCAGCTTAGATAGCGGGGGTATATACGAGCAGTACTTC; CDR3: CASSLDSGGIYEQYF
J: TRBJ1-2; D: -; V: TRBV29-1; size: -; length: 14; DNA: TGCAGCGCAGAGGAGGGCGGACGATACTATGGCTACACCTTC; CDR3: CSAEEGGRYYGYTF
J: TRBJ2-4; D: -; V: TRBV6-1; size: many; length: 16; DNA: TGTGCCAGCAGCGCAGAACAACAGGGTGGCAAAAACATTCAGTACTTC; CDR3: CASSAEQQGGKNIQYF
J: TRBJ2-7; D: -; V: TRBV4-1; size: few; length: 17; DNA: TGCGCCAGCAGCCAAGTACTAGACAGGGTTGGACTACGCGAGCAGTACTTC; CDR3: CASSQVLDRVGLREQYF
J: TRBJ1-4; D: TRBD1; V: TRBV28; size: many; length: 14; DNA: TGTGCCAGCAGTTCACACAGGGGGCTTGAAAAACTGTTTTTT; CDR3: CASSSHRGLEKLFF
J: TRBJ2-7; D: -; V: TRBV7-9; size: -; length: 12; DNA: TGTGCCAGCAGCCGGGACAACTACGAGCAGTACTTC; CDR3: CASSRDNYEQYF
J: TRBJ1-5; D: TRBD1; V: TRBV5-6; size: -; length: 14; DNA: TGTGCCAGCAGCCTTTACAGGGGTAATCAGCCCCAGCATTTT; CDR3: CASSLYRGNQPQHF
J: TRBJ2-1; D: -; V: TRBV5-1; size: many; length: 13; DNA: TGCGCCAGCAGCTTGGAGACTACCCCAGAGCAGTTCTTC; CDR3: CASSLETTPEQFF
J: TRBJ1-4; D: TRBD1; V: TRBV5-6; size: -; length: 17; DNA: TGTGCCAGCAGCTTATATCCCGGGACAGGGCGGAATGAAAAACTGTTTTTT; CDR3: CASSLYPGTGRNEKLFF
J: TRBJ1-6; D: -; V: TRBV20-1; size: medium-sized; length: 15; DNA: TGCAGTGCACAGAACCCGGGACTTTCGAATTCACCCCTCCACTTT; CDR3: CSAQNPGLSNSPLHF
J: TRBJ1-4; D: TRBD1; V: TRBV5-1; size: -; length: 14; DNA: TGCGCCAGCAGTACACAGGGGGCTAACGAAAAACTGTTTTTT; CDR3: CASSTQGANEKLFF
J: TRBJ2-7; D: -; V: TRBV6-2/TRBV6-3; size: many; length: 13; DNA: TGTGCCAGCAGTCGTGGCAGAGCCTACGAGCAGTACTTC; CDR3: CASSRGRAYEQYF
J: TRBJ1-6; D: -; V: TRBV6-1; size: few; length: 14; DNA: TGTGCCAGCAGGCAGGACAGCTATAATTCACCCCTCCACTTT; CDR3: CASRQDSYNSPLHF
J: TRBJ2-5; D: TRBD2; V: TRBV6-6; size: -; length: 16; DNA: TGTGCCAGCACGCTAGCGGATTTTACCCGGGTGGAGACCCAGTACTTC; CDR3: CASTLADFTRVETQYF
J: TRBJ1-5; D: -; V: TRBV4-2; size: medium-sized; length: 14; DNA: TGTGCCAGCAGCCAAGACATAAACAATCAGCCCCAGCATTTT; CDR3: CASSQDINNQPQHF
J: TRBJ1-4; D: TRBD1; V: TRBV29-1; size: -; length: 12; DNA: TGCAGCGGGGGACAGTTTAATGAAAAACTGTTTTTT; CDR3: CSGGQFNEKLFF
J: TRBJ2-7; D: TRBD2; V: TRBV15; size: -; length: 18; DNA: TGTGCCACCAGCAGAGGGGGACTAGCGGGAGGATTTGGGCCCGAGCAGTACTTC; CDR3: CATSRGGLAGGFGPEQYF
J: TRBJ2-4; D: -; V: TRBV6-2/TRBV6-3; size: -; length: 12; DNA: TGTGCCAGCAGCTGGACAGAAAACATTCAGTACTTC; CDR3: CASSWTENIQYF
J: TRBJ1-4; D: -; V: TRBV4-2; size: -; length: 16; DNA: TGTGCCAGCAGCCAAGATGTAAGGGACATGGGTGAAAAACTGTCTTTT; CDR3: CASSQDVRDMGEKLSF
J: TRBJ2-7; D: TRBD2; V: TRBV9; size: few; length: 14; DNA: TGTGCCAGCAGCGGAGCGGGGGGCCTCTACGAGCAGTACTTC; CDR3: CASSGAGGLYEQYF
J: TRBJ1-4; D: -; V: TRBV20-1; size: -; length: 15; DNA: TGCAGTGCAACGGTGGACAGTGCAACTAATGAAAAACTGTTTTTT; CDR3: CSATVDSATNEKLFF
J: TRBJ1-5; D: TRBD1; V: TRBV3-1; size: -; length: 16; DNA: TGTGCCAGCAGCCAAGATACGGGACAGGGCAATCAGCCCCAGCATTTT; CDR3: CASSQDTGQGNQPQHF
J: TRBJ1-6; D: -; V: TRBV4-2; size: few; length: 14; DNA: TGTGCCAGCAGCCAAGATCCAAGAGATTCACCCCTCCACTTT; CDR3: CASSQDPRDSPLHF
J: TRBJ2-3; D: -; V: TRBV12-3/TRBV12-4; size: -; length: 17; DNA: TGTGCCAGCAGCCAAGGGGTGGCGGATATACGGACAGATACGCAGTATTTT; CDR3: CASSQGVADIRTDTQYF
J: TRBJ2-7; D: -; V: TRBV5-1; size: few; length: 15; DNA: TGCGCCAGCAGCTTGGCCGGGACTGGAATTATGACGCAGTACTTC; CDR3: CASSLAGTGIMTQYF
J: TRBJ2-1; D: TRBD2; V: TRBV30; size: few; length: 14; DNA: TGTGCCTGGAGTGTACTAGCGGGATTTGATGAGCAGTTCTTC; CDR3: CAWSVLAGFDEQFF
J: TRBJ2-6; D: -; V: TRBV29-1; size: -; length: 15; DNA: TGCAGCGTTGAAGCAAGGGGCTCTGGGGCCAACGTCCTGACTTTC; CDR3: CSVEARGSGANVLTF